A selection of T cell receptor beta chains follows, all from one sample in a study of shared clonotypes between healthy human individuals. The data were produced by immunoSEQ multiplex PCR, yet TCRdb's version contains in-frame clones alone and is incomplete. The sample records about 560,000 clones, around three quarters being singletons. The sequencing sample was made of PBMCs. The source of these receptors is a woman aged 40 to 55 in good health. Some clones in this sample may be carry-over from other donors' samples. Both conserved end residues are part of each CDR3. The D gene is left open where the match is weak. Clone size is shown for a subset of rows, as once, few, many or a class of expanded clone.

clone size	J gene	D gene	V gene	CDR3 protein	CDR3 DNA
few	TRBJ2-3	-	TRBV11-2	CASSLWRTDTQYF	TGTGCCAGCAGCTTATGGCGAACAGATACGCAGTATTTT
-	TRBJ2-7	TRBD2	TRBV7-2	CASSLEGGGSSYEQYF	TGTGCCAGCAGCTTAGAGGGCGGGGGGAGCTCCTACGAGCAGTACTTC
-	TRBJ2-2	TRBD1	TRBV5-1	CASSSTGQGDTGELFF	TGCGCCAGCAGCTCTACAGGACAGGGCGACACCGGGGAGCTGTTTTTT
-	TRBJ2-2	TRBD1	TRBV5-4	CASSATGRATGELFF	TGCGCCAGCAGCGCGACAGGGCGGGCCACCGGGGAGCTGTTTTTT
-	TRBJ1-4	TRBD1	TRBV29-1	CSVQTGTGTNEKLFF	TGCAGCGTTCAAACCGGGACAGGGACTAATGAAAAACTGTTTTTT
few	TRBJ2-3	TRBD2	TRBV30	CAWSRLAGTDTQYF	TGTGCCTGGAGTAGGCTAGCGGGCACAGATACGCAGTATTTT
-	TRBJ2-1	TRBD1	TRBV6-5	CASSPDRAVYNEQFF	TGTGCCAGCAGTCCGGACAGGGCGGTCTACAATGAGCAGTTCTTC
few	TRBJ2-1	-	TRBV10-1	CASSDQREWNEQFF	TGCGCCAGCAGTGACCAAAGGGAATGGAATGAGCAGTTCTTC
-	TRBJ2-2	-	TRBV30	CAWSVYRAGELFF	TGTGCCTGGAGTGTATACCGGGCCGGGGAGCTGTTTTTT
few	TRBJ1-4	-	TRBV2	CASRTDLKEKLFF	TGTGCCAGCAGGACAGATCTGAAGGAAAAACTGTTTTTT
-	TRBJ2-7	TRBD2	TRBV13	CASSFLSGSPYEQYF	TGTGCCAGCAGCTTCCTTAGCGGGTCCCCCTACGAGCAGTACTTC
-	TRBJ1-2	-	TRBV2	CASSKQPGPYGYTF	TGTGCCAGCAGTAAACAACCGGGGCCATATGGCTACACCTTC
-	TRBJ2-1	TRBD2	TRBV30	CAWSSSGTYNEQFF	TGTGCCTGGAGTAGTAGCGGGACCTACAATGAGCAGTTCTTC
-	TRBJ2-3	-	TRBV6-5	CASRSSTDTQYF	TGTGCCAGTCGAAGTAGCACAGATACGCAGTATTTT
-	TRBJ1-3	-	TRBV7-6	CASSLGLARGERNTIYF	TGTGCCAGCAGCTTAGGCCTTGCCAGGGGTGAGAGAAACACCATATATTTT
few	TRBJ2-3	TRBD2	TRBV6-1	CASSEELAGGTDTQYF	TGTGCCAGCAGTGAAGAGTTAGCGGGAGGCACAGATACGCAGTATTTT
-	TRBJ2-6	-	TRBV2	CASRESGANVLTF	TGTGCCAGCAGGGAGTCTGGGGCCAACGTCCTGACTTTC
-	TRBJ1-2	-	TRBV29-1	CSVEPPGGVGGYTF	TGCAGCGTTGAGCCCCCGGGAGGGGTGGGTGGCTACACCTTC